This entry is about one TCR beta chain. Its antigen is unidentified. These data belong to a study of T cell responses to AZD1222 COVID-19 vaccine. Study-wide background: Pooled in the analysis were second doses at about 4 or about 12 weeks. Points from the study as a whole: Per reports, nearly half of all spike-specific TCRs target regions that are unmutated in variants. Across the whole spike, CD4 TCRs peaked at regions 160-218 and 743-854. Females made up more of the donors, who were largely white British, and clonal diversity may have come out too low.

The data were produced by immunoSEQ multiplex PCR, yet TCRdb's version contains in-frame clones alone and is incomplete. The table records approximately 94,000 clones, around 90% of them present only once. CDR3 length equals 15 residues. Trimming removed 3 bases at V and 0 bases at J, with 11 bases between. Germline V gene sequence: CDR1 SGHRS, CDR2 YFSETQ. V usage is TRBV5-1 and J usage is TRBJ2-3; maybe TRBD1 (6 bases). The source material was peripheral blood, sampled on day 0 of AZD1222 vaccination. This clonotype was sampled from an adult in good health. In DNA form, the CDR3 reads TGCGCCAGCAGCTCCCGGACAGTTAGCACAGATACGCAGTATTTT. Its protein is CASSSRTVSTDTQYF.